This T cell receptor (beta chain) was sequenced for a study of blood T cell repertoires in COVID-19 (dated by TCRdb to between 2020 and 2021). With regard to the full study: Collaborator samples came from the United States, Italy and Spain and covered acute and convalescent phases of COVID-19. The prospective study material was composed of cDNA or gDNA derived from T cells, B-cell-depleted T cells, or PBMCs. Deeply sampled blood TCRbeta repertoires from subjects exposed to, actively infected with, or recovered from COVID-19 were included in the dataset. The repertoires were released in a freely available public database intended as a resource for research on the immune response to SARS-CoV-2. Samples came from the ongoing ImmuneRACE study (first 160 participants) plus 1,254 subjects from 6 global collaborators. A de-identified subject ID, COVID-19 status, age in years and sex were almost always included in the sample metadata. Where available, HLA class I and class II types were obtained from metadata supplied by the sample provider rather than from assay-based typing.

Relative to germline, V is missing 6 bases and J is missing 0 bases, with 6 bases of the junction outside any gene match. Looking up the germline V gene (reference sequence) yields CDR1 LNHDA and CDR2 SQIVND. Reading from cysteine to phenylalanine, the CDR3 counts 16 amino acids. Only the CDR3 portion is preserved as DNA: 48 bases, with reading frame beginning at the first base. The immunoSEQ Assay, a bias-controlled multiplex PCR, was used to amplify TCRbeta CDR3 regions from genomic DNA. The original methods were these. The number of nucleated cells in each sample was estimated by amplification of reference gene primers within the assay. To quantify the absolute abundance of each unique TCRbeta CDR3 rearrangement, sequence reads were collapsed and filtered. For each sample, productive Simpson clonality was calculated by taking the square root of Simpson's diversity index across productive rearrangements. TCRdb stores this immuneACCESS table with in-frame sequences only. Part of the clones is absent; in the studies checked, under half of the shortfall reflects unresolved V genes, and no reason is known for the rest. For V, J and clone size, that table is used; D and trimming come from the DNA. This sample holds about 220,000 clones; under 90% were observed only once. Of the sample, about 3.4% is held by the ten largest clones.

Overall study outcomes, separate from this receptor: How much clinical and demographic metadata was included differed by source and by participant, and the metadata was provided uncurated.

In the case of this clone: The antigen it binds to is not known. The sample holds no much larger clone one base away, and base qualities are not on file.

Participants in the prospective study were enrolled through a virtual design, were aged about 18 to 90 years, and lived in 24 United States geographic areas. Cohort assignment in the prospective study relied on participant-reported clinical history from a screening survey and a study questionnaire. ImmuneRACE Cohort 3 recovered participants were defined by two consecutive negative NP/OP PCR tests, healthcare professional clearance, or symptom resolution. Each participant in the prospective study had whole blood, serum and a nasopharyngeal or oropharyngeal swab collected by mobile phlebotomists. Over an approximately 2-month period, participants in the prospective study had the option of providing additional blood draws and questionnaires. Before DNA extraction, blood samples from the prospective study were shipped at room temperature or frozen.

The receptor was derived from an older woman who had recovered from COVID-19. The rearranged segments are TRBV19 and TRBJ2-1, and 9 junction bases match TRBD2. The sequenced sample consisted of PBMCs or T cells enriched from blood (not recorded which). The CDR3 protein is CASSEFSGGSYNEQFF. The DNA is as follows: TGTGCCAGTAGCGAGTTTAGCGGGGGCTCCTACAATGAGCAGTTCTTC.